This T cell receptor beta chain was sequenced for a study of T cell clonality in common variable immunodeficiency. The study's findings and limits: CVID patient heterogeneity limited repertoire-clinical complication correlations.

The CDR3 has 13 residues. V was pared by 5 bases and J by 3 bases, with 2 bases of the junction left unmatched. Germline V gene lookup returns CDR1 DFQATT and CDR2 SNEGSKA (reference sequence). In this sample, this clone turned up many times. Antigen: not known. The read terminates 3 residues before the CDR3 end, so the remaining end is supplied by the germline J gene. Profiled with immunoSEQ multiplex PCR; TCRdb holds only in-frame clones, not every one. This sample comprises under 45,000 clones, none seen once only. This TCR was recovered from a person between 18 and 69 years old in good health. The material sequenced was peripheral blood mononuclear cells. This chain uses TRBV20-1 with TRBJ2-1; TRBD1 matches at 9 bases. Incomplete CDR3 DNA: TGCAGTGCTTCGGGACAGGGCTACAATGAG. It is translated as CSASGQGYNE. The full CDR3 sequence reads CSASGQGYNEQFF.